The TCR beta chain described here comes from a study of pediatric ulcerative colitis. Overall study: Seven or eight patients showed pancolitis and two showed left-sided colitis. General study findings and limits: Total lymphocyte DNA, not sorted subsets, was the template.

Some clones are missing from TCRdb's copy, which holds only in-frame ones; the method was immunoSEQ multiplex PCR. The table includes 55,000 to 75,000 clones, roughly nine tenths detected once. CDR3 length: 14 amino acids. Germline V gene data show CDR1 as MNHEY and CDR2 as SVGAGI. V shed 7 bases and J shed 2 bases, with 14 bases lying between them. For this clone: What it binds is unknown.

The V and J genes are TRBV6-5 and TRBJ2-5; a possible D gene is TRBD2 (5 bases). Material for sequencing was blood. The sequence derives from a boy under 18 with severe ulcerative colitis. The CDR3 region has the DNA TGTGCCAGCATTGGGTCGCAGCGGCAAGAGACCCAGTACTTC. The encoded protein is CASIGSQRQETQYF.